Presented here are 2 T cell receptor beta chains from one specimen sequenced in a study of blood T cell repertoires in COVID-19. Libraries were prepared by immunoSEQ multiplex PCR; TCRdb keeps only in-frame clonotypes and omits some of them. Seen here are approximately 230,000 clones, approximately 83% observed once, and the top ten hold about 9%. Input material: peripheral blood. The receptors here all came from a man at least 80 years old with acute or convalescent COVID-19.

The rearrangement uses TRBV9 and TRBJ1-2; TRBD1 aligns across 7 bases. Germline V gene sequence: CDR1 SGDLS, CDR2 YYNGEE. Trimming at V came to 6 bases and at J to 2 bases, leaving 7 bases not matched to a gene. This CDR3 has 14 residues. The CDR3 sequence is CASNWDSTNYGYTF. Here the CDR3 DNA reads TGTGCCAGCAATTGGGACAGCACCAACTATGGCTACACCTTC.

The CDR3, as DNA: TGTGCCAGCAGGCCACAGGGGGTCTACAATGAGCAGTTCTTC. The encoded protein is CASRPQGVYNEQFF. V is TRBV2 and J is TRBJ2-1, with 8 bases matching TRBD1. With 6 bases clipped from V and 3 bases from J, the junction kept 4 bases outside the gene matches. This CDR3 has 14 residues. Germline values: CDR1 SNHLY, CDR2 FYNNEI.